The clone carrying this T cell receptor beta chain appeared many times. Via MiXCR, TCRdb re-called the reads, giving one row per CDR3 protein. The data hold some 600,000 distinct CDR3 sequences, with 24% observed a single time. This sample was taken from a study of T cell repertoires in cytomegalovirus infection. CDR3 size: 15 residues. Unmatched junction bases numbered 1, after V lost 1 base and J lost 2 bases. Germline lookup yields CDR1 SGHTA and CDR2 FQGTGA. The sequence was obtained from a human donor in good health (CMV status not recorded). Some clones in this sample may be carry-over from other donors' samples. The chain carries TRBV7-3 and TRBJ2-1, with 8 nucleotides matching TRBD1. The sequencing sample was made of CD8+ T cells from PBMCs. CDR3 protein: CASSLIQGAYNEQFF. The CDR3 coding sequence is TGTGCCAGCAGCTTAATACAGGGGGCCTACAATGAGCAGTTCTTC. The whole variable domain, remainder taken from reference TRBV7-3 and TRBJ2-1, is GAGVSQTPSNKVTEKGKYVELRCDPISGHTALYWYRQSLGQGPEFLIYFQGTGAADDSGLPNDRFFAVRPEGSVSTLKIQRTERGDSAVYLCASSLIQGAYNEQFFGPGTRLTVL.